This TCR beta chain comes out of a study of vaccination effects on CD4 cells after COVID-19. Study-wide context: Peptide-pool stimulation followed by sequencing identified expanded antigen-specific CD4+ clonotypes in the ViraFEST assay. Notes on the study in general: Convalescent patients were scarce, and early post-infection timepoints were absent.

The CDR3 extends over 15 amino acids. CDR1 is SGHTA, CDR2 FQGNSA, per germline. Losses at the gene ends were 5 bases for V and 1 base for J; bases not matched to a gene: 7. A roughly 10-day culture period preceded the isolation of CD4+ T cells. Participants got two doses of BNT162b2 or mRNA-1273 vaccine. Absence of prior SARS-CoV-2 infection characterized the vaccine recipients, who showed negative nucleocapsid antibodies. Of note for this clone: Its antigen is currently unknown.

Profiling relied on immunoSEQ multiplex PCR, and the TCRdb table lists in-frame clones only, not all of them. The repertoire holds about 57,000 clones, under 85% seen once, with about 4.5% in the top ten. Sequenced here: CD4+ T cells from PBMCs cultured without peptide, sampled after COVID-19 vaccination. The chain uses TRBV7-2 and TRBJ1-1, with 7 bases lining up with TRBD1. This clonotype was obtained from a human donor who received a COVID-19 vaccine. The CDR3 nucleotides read TGTGCCAGCAGCCCGACGACAGGGAAGAACACTGAAGCTTTCTTT. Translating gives CASSPTTGKNTEAFF.